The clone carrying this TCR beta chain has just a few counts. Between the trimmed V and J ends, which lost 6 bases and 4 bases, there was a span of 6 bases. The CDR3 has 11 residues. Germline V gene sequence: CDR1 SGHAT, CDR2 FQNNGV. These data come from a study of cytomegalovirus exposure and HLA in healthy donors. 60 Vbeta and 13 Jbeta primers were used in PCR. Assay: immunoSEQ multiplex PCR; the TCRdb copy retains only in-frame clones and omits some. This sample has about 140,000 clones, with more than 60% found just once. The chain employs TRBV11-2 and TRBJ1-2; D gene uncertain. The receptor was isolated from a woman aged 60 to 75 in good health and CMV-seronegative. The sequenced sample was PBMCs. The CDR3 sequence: CASSSLYGYTF. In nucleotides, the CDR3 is TGTGCCAGCAGTTCACTCTATGGCTACACCTTC.